This is a list of T cell receptor beta chains from one sample in a study of blood T cell repertoires in COVID-19. Repertoires were generated with immunoSEQ multiplex PCR, while TCRdb's copy carries only in-frame clones and drops some. The data contain 100,000 to 150,000 clones, approximately 85% of them seen just once; the ten biggest clones take up 2.5% to 3.5%. The specimen sequenced was peripheral blood. The receptors here all came from a woman of 80 years or more with COVID-19, enrolled during active disease. The CDR3 runs from the conserved cysteine through the conserved F or W. Fields, in order: CDR3 DNA, CDR3 protein, V gene, CDR3 length, clone size, J gene, D gene. The D gene is left open where the match is weak. Size tells how often a clone was seen (once, few, many) or the class of an expanded clone, and some rows leave it out.

cdr3_nt: TGCGCCAGCAGCTTCCGGGGGGGAGAGACCCAGTACTTC
cdr3_aa: CASSFRGGETQYF
v_call: TRBV5-1
cdr3_length: 13
clone_size: -
j_call: TRBJ2-5
d_call: TRBD2

cdr3_nt: TGCGCCAGCAGCGGGAGACTACTAGTTAGCGGACCCTACAATGAGCAGTTCTTC
cdr3_aa: CASSGRLLVSGPYNEQFF
v_call: TRBV10-2
cdr3_length: 18
clone_size: -
j_call: TRBJ2-1
d_call: -

cdr3_nt: TGTGCCAGCAGTTTATCCACAGGGGACATTCAGTACTTC
cdr3_aa: CASSLSTGDIQYF
v_call: TRBV28
cdr3_length: 13
clone_size: -
j_call: TRBJ2-4
d_call: TRBD1

cdr3_nt: TGTGCCAGCTCAGCGAACCCGACAGGGACCACAGATACGCAGTATTTT
cdr3_aa: CASSANPTGTTDTQYF
v_call: TRBV18
cdr3_length: 16
clone_size: -
j_call: TRBJ2-3
d_call: TRBD1

cdr3_nt: TGTGCCACCAGCAGGGGACTAGCGGGAAGTAGGGGCACAGATACGCAGTATTTT
cdr3_aa: CATSRGLAGSRGTDTQYF
v_call: TRBV15
cdr3_length: 18
clone_size: -
j_call: TRBJ2-3
d_call: TRBD2

cdr3_nt: TGCGCCAGCAGCTTGGAACATGCCAAAAACATTCAGTACTTC
cdr3_aa: CASSLEHAKNIQYF
v_call: TRBV5-1
cdr3_length: 14
clone_size: -
j_call: TRBJ2-4
d_call: -

cdr3_nt: TGTGCCAGCAGCTCACAGGGGCTAAGTGAGCAGTTCTTC
cdr3_aa: CASSSQGLSEQFF
v_call: TRBV12-3/TRBV12-4
cdr3_length: 13
clone_size: -
j_call: TRBJ2-1
d_call: TRBD1

cdr3_nt: TGTGCCAGCAGCTCACCGGGACAGAATGAAAAACTGTTTTTT
cdr3_aa: CASSSPGQNEKLFF
v_call: TRBV7-2
cdr3_length: 14
clone_size: few
j_call: TRBJ1-4
d_call: TRBD1

cdr3_nt: TGTGCCAGCAGCCGCAGTCGAGGGTTAGGACAAGAGACCCAGTACTTC
cdr3_aa: CASSRSRGLGQETQYF
v_call: TRBV7-2
cdr3_length: 16
clone_size: -
j_call: TRBJ2-5
d_call: -

cdr3_nt: TGTGCCACCTCCGGGACAGGCAATAATGAAAAACTGTTTTTT
cdr3_aa: CATSGTGNNEKLFF
v_call: TRBV28
cdr3_length: 14
clone_size: -
j_call: TRBJ1-4
d_call: TRBD1

cdr3_nt: TGTGCCAGCAGCTTTAGCGGACCCACAGATACGCAGTATTTT
cdr3_aa: CASSFSGPTDTQYF
v_call: TRBV7-3
cdr3_length: 14
clone_size: -
j_call: TRBJ2-3
d_call: -

cdr3_nt: TGTGCCACCTTAGGAGTGTCAAATGAGCAGTTCTTC
cdr3_aa: CATLGVSNEQFF
v_call: TRBV24-1
cdr3_length: 12
clone_size: -
j_call: TRBJ2-1
d_call: -

cdr3_nt: TGTGCCAGCAGCTTGGGGCAGGGGGTCCACGAGCAGTACTTC
cdr3_aa: CASSLGQGVHEQYF
v_call: TRBV13
cdr3_length: 14
clone_size: many
j_call: TRBJ2-7
d_call: TRBD1

cdr3_nt: TGTGCCAGCAGTCAACGACAGGCGCTGAGCACTGAAGCTTTCTTT
cdr3_aa: CASSQRQALSTEAFF
v_call: TRBV6-1
cdr3_length: 15
clone_size: -
j_call: TRBJ1-1
d_call: -

cdr3_nt: TGTGCCAGCAGCAAGGGACTCCCGGAAACAGATACGCAGTATTTT
cdr3_aa: CASSKGLPETDTQYF
v_call: TRBV21-1
cdr3_length: 15
clone_size: -
j_call: TRBJ2-3
d_call: -

cdr3_nt: TGTGCCAGCAGGGGACTATCCTACGAGCAGTACTTC
cdr3_aa: CASRGLSYEQYF
v_call: TRBV6-6
cdr3_length: 12
clone_size: -
j_call: TRBJ2-7
d_call: TRBD2

cdr3_nt: TGTGCCAGCAGCCAAGATCGGTCCGTCACAGATACGCAGTATTTT
cdr3_aa: CASSQDRSVTDTQYF
v_call: TRBV7-2
cdr3_length: 15
clone_size: -
j_call: TRBJ2-3
d_call: -